The 8 T cell receptor beta chains below were found in one sample sequenced in a study of cytomegalovirus exposure and HLA in healthy donors. PCR was performed using 60 Vbeta and 13 Jbeta primers. Profiling relied on immunoSEQ multiplex PCR, and the TCRdb table lists in-frame clones only, not all of them. The data contain 160,000 or so clones, around three quarters of them seen just once; the ten biggest clones take up under 0.75%. The sequenced sample consisted of PBMCs. The receptor source for this set is a woman aged 35 to 49 in good health and CMV-seronegative.

The chain joins TRBV6-1 to TRBJ2-3; D may be TRBD1 (6 bases). The V end was cut by 4 bases, the J end by 3 bases, with 20 bases between. In germline, CDR1 is MNHNS, CDR2 SASEGT. The CDR3 sequence is 17 residues long. CDR3 sequence (DNA): TGTGCCAGCAGTGGACGTTCTAGCCGCCAGGGGACAGATACGCAGTATTTT. Its protein product is CASSGRSSRQGTDTQYF.

The J gene is TRBJ2-7, the V gene TRBV28, with a tentative D call TRBD2 (6 bases). Germline lookup yields CDR1 MDHEN and CDR2 SYDVKM. The CDR3 runs to 11 residues. The CDR3 protein is CATGGLYEQYF. CDR3 DNA sequence: TGTGCTACTGGGGGGTTATACGAGCAGTACTTC.

The chain links TRBV4-1 to TRBJ2-1; 8 bases match TRBD2. Germline assignment: CDR1 MGHRA and CDR2 YSYEKL. Losses at the gene ends were 4 bases for V and 6 bases for J; bases not matched to a gene: 8. The CDR3 totals 15 residues. The CDR3: CASSLVIAGSNEQFF. In DNA form, the CDR3 reads TGCGCCAGCAGCCTAGTCATAGCGGGAAGCAATGAGCAGTTCTTC.

This chain uses TRBV5-1 with TRBJ2-3; 9 nucleotides align to TRBD2. This CDR3 has 15 amino acids. Germline V gene lookup returns CDR1 SGHRS and CDR2 YFSETQ. After removal of 2 bases from V and 3 bases from J, the junction contained 4 bases not matched to a gene. CDR3 region: CASSFGLAGTDTQYF. CDR3 sequence (DNA): TGCGCCAGCAGCTTCGGGCTAGCGGGAACAGATACGCAGTATTTT.

This chain connects TRBV27 to TRBJ2-1; D remains ambiguous. The germline V gene has CDR1 MNHEY and CDR2 SMNVEV (reference sequence). The CDR3 is made up of 13 amino acids. The germline V and J ends were trimmed by 0 bases and 7 bases, with 7 bases remaining between them. CDR3 DNA sequence: TGTGCCAGCAGTTTATCGCAGTGGAATGAGCAGTTCTTC. Translated, it gives CASSLSQWNEQFF.

The V gene is TRBV6-1, the J gene TRBJ1-5; TRBD1 matches at 9 bases. Germline CDR1 reads MNHNS; CDR2 reads SASEGT. This CDR3 contains 15 residues. V dropped 6 bases and J dropped 0; count of bases not matched to a gene: 3. CDR3 in amino acids: CASSGDRASNQPQHF. The CDR3 DNA reads TGTGCCAGCAGCGGGGACAGGGCTAGCAATCAGCCCCAGCATTTT.

This clone has a handful of counts. The chain recombines TRBV5-1 with TRBJ1-3; tentative D call: TRBD1 (5 bases). Germline loops: CDR1 SGHRS, CDR2 YFSETQ. V gave up 5 bases and J gave up 3 bases, with 12 bases separating them. The CDR3 runs 14 residues. CDR3 region: CASSPGDFGNTIYF. CDR3 in DNA: TGCGCCAGCAGTCCGGGGGACTTTGGAAACACCATATATTTT.

As regards this clone: An end of the junction differs from the germline gene, which may be a read error. V and J are TRBV28 and TRBJ2-7; D is possibly TRBD1 (6 bases). The CDR3 runs 13 residues. Germline V CDR1 and CDR2: MDHEN, SYDVKM. The CDR3 DNA sequence: TGTGCCAGCTCAGACCGGTTGGTGCGGACAGTTAATTTC. This sequence encodes CASSDRLVRTVNF.